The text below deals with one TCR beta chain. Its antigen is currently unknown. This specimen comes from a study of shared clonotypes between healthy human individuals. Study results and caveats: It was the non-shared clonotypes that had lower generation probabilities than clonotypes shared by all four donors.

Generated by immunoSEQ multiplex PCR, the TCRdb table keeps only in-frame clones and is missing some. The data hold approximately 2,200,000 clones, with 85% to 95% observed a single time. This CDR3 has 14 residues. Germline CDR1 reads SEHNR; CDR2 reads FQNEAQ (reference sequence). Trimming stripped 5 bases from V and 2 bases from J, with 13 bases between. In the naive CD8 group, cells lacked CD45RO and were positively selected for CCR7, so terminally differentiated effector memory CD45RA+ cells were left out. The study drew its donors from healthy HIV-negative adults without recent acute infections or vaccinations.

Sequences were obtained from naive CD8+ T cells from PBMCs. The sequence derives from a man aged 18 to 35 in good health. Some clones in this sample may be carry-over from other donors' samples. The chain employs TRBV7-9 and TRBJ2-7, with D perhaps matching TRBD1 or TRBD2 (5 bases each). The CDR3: CASSTRDGTYEQYF. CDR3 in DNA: TGTGCCAGCAGCACCCGGGACGGAACCTACGAGCAGTACTTC.